Presented here are 32 T cell receptor beta chains from one specimen sequenced in a study of shared clonotypes between healthy human individuals. Only in-frame clones appear in the TCRdb table, and some are missing; sequencing was by immunoSEQ multiplex PCR. The sample shows almost 750,000 clones, 55% to 75% of them seen only once. The sample taken for sequencing was memory CD4+ T cells sorted from blood. The subset is: CD45RA-negative fraction. The source of these receptors is a woman aged 30 to 39 in good health.

The rearrangement links TRBV5-4 to TRBJ2-1; D may be TRBD2 (6 bases). From germline, CDR1 is SGHNT and CDR2 YYREEE (reference sequence). V shed 0 bases and J shed 5 bases, with 12 bases lying between them. The CDR3 spans 15 residues. CDR3 residues: CASSLGAGLNNEQFF. DNA of the CDR3: TGTGCCAGCAGCTTGGGGGCGGGGCTAAACAATGAGCAGTTCTTC.

The V gene is TRBV9, the J gene TRBJ2-5; D is uncertain. CDR3 length: 12 residues. Germline values: CDR1 SGDLS, CDR2 YYNGEE. V shed 0 bases and J shed 7 bases, with 7 bases lying between them. DNA for the CDR3: TGTGCCAGCAGCGTAGAGGAAGGGACCCAGTACTTC. Its protein product is CASSVEEGTQYF.

V and J are TRBV7-6 and TRBJ2-7; D is uncertain. Looked up from germline, CDR1 is SGHVS and CDR2 is FNYEAQ. The ends were cut back, 1 base at V and 2 bases at J, with 6 bases in the middle. This CDR3 is built from 13 residues. The CDR3 region has the DNA TGTGCCAGCAGCTTAGGGTCCGCCTACGAGCAGTACTTC. Amino acid sequence: CASSLGSAYEQYF.

This chain links TRBV10-2 with TRBJ1-1; D is ambiguous. CDR3 length: 14 amino acids. V lost 8 bases to trimming and J lost 5 bases, with 18 bases between them. In germline, CDR1 is WSHSY, CDR2 SAAADI. CDR3 sequence (DNA): TGCGCCAGCTCTCCCGCCGTCGAAAGGACTGAAGCTTTCTTT. This encodes CASSPAVERTEAFF.

The rearrangement uses TRBV10-3 and TRBJ2-7; a possible D gene is TRBD2 (6 bases). This CDR3 region has 15 residues. Trimming removed 0 bases at V and 2 bases at J, with 11 bases between. Germline V gene sequence: CDR1 ENHRY, CDR2 SYGVKD. The CDR3 nucleotides are TGTGCCATCAGTGAGTCGGGGGGACTCACCTACGAGCAGTACTTC. It yields the protein CAISESGGLTYEQYF.

This rearrangement joins TRBV7-9 to TRBJ2-7; D unresolved. V was cut by 5 bases and J by 4 bases, with 6 bases left in between. The germline V gene has CDR1 SEHNR and CDR2 FQNEAQ (reference sequence). This CDR3 contains 11 residues. The CDR3 DNA is TGTGCCAGCAGCCTAATATACGAGCAGTACTTC. Its translation is CASSLIYEQYF.

The chain couples TRBV5-1 to TRBJ2-5, with D unresolved. TRBJ2-7 explains the end of the DNA better; the J call may be wrong. The CDR3 loop spans 12 amino acids. The germline gives CDR1 SGHRS, CDR2 YFSETQ. The chain's CDR3 is CASSFDLYEQYF. For the CDR3, the DNA is TGCGCCAGCAGTTTTGACCTCTACGAGCAGTACTTC.

This clone has ten or more counts. V and J are TRBV19 and TRBJ1-3; 7 nucleotides line up with TRBD1. The germline V gene has CDR1 LNHDA and CDR2 SQIVND (reference sequence). The CDR3 has 16 residues. With V trimmed by 5 bases and J by 0 bases, 7 bases remained unmatched. Here the CDR3 DNA reads TGTGCCAGTAGTTGGGGGACAGAACGCTCTGGAAACACCATATATTTT. Translated: CASSWGTERSGNTIYF.

Of note for this clone: The sample contains more than one DNA sequence encoding this CDR3. The rearrangement uses TRBV5-1 and TRBJ2-3; D gene uncertain. The CDR3 has 16 residues. Germline assignment: CDR1 SGHRS and CDR2 YFSETQ. The germline V and J ends were trimmed by 0 bases and 0 bases, with 11 bases remaining between them. CDR3 sequence reads: CASSLGGAASTDTQYF. The CDR3 DNA follows: TGCGCCAGCAGCTTGGGCGGAGCTGCTAGCACAGATACGCAGTATTTT. Looking up the rest from reference TRBV5-1 and TRBJ2-3 gives the full variable domain: KAGVTQTPRYLIKTRGQQVTLSCSPISGHRSVSWYQQTPGQGLQFLFEYFSETQRNKGNFPGRFSGRQFSNSRSEMNVSTLELGDSALYLCASSLGGAASTDTQYFGPGTRLTVL.

This clone has more than one count but fewer than ten. The chain has TRBV4-2 and TRBJ2-7, with TRBD1 as a possible D gene (6 bases). Germline CDR1 and CDR2: LGHNA and YNFKEQ. Trimming took off 4 bases at V and 5 bases at J, with 15 bases between the two ends. CDR3 size: 14 residues. CDR3 nucleotides: TGTGCCAGCAGCCCGGAGCCGGGACACAACGAGCAGTACTTC. It specifies CASSPEPGHNEQYF.

This chain links TRBV28 with TRBJ1-5; 8 bases map to TRBD1. The CDR3 loop spans 14 amino acids. The germline CDR1 and CDR2 sequences are MDHEN and SYDVKM. The V segment lost 8 bases and the J segment 4 bases; nucleotides outside the gene matches: 7. As DNA, the CDR3 is TGTGCCAGCTGGGAGACAGGGGTTAATCAGCCCCAGCATTTT. It yields the protein CASWETGVNQPQHF.

This rearrangement joins TRBV28 to TRBJ2-2; TRBD1 matches 11 bases. This CDR3 spans 16 amino acids. Unmatched junction bases numbered 3, after V lost 5 bases and J lost 1 base. Germline V lookup: CDR1 MDHEN, CDR2 SYDVKM. The CDR3 DNA sequence: TGTGCCAGCAGTGCGGGACAGGGGGGGAACACCGGGGAGCTGTTTTTT. Protein: CASSAGQGGNTGELFF.

This clone was seen a handful of times. This chain connects TRBV27 to TRBJ2-7; no reliable D call. V was pared by 4 bases and J by 1 base, with 8 bases between. In germline, CDR1 is MNHEY, CDR2 SMNVEV (reference sequence). The CDR3 covers 13 residues. CDR3 coding DNA: TGTGCCAGCAGTTCCCGCGGTTCCTACGAGCAGTACTTC. Translation gives CASSSRGSYEQYF.

The V and J genes are TRBV19 and TRBJ2-3, with 8 bases fitting TRBD1. CDR1 and CDR2 from the germline V gene are LNHDA and SQIVND (reference sequence). Trimming cost V 5 bases and J 2 bases; bases outside gene matches: 12. This CDR3 has 17 amino acids. The CDR3 here is CASSAARDRRVTDTQYF. CDR3 nucleotides: TGTGCCAGTAGTGCCGCCCGGGACAGGAGGGTCACAGATACGCAGTATTTT.

As regards this clone: The same CDR3 is also encoded by other DNA sequences in this sample. This sequence joins TRBV5-1 and TRBJ2-3, with 13 nucleotides matching TRBD2. Unmatched junction bases numbered 0, after V lost 0 bases and J lost 5 bases. CDR1 and CDR2 from the germline V gene are SGHRS and YFSETQ. This CDR3 is built from 15 residues. CDR3 residues: CASSLGLAGGDTQYF. CDR3 nucleotides: TGCGCCAGCAGCTTGGGACTAGCGGGAGGAGATACGCAGTATTTT.

V usage is TRBV19 and J usage is TRBJ2-7; 9 bases align to TRBD1. Unmatched junction bases numbered 8, after V lost 5 bases and J lost 3 bases. Looked up from germline, CDR1 is LNHDA and CDR2 is SQIVND (reference sequence). The CDR3 covers 15 residues. CDR3 loop: CASSPQGTGIYEQYF. CDR3 DNA sequence: TGTGCCAGTAGTCCCCAGGGGACAGGGATCTACGAGCAGTACTTC.

The chain recombines TRBV28 with TRBJ2-7; D not resolved. The V gene lost 5 bases and the J gene lost 4 bases, with 9 bases spanning the gap. The CDR3 is 12 amino acids. Germline CDR1 and CDR2: MDHEN and SYDVKM. CDR3 sequence: CASSDPRYEQYF. In DNA form, the CDR3 reads TGTGCCAGCAGTGACCCGAGATACGAGCAGTACTTC. Full variable domain (rest looked up from reference TRBV28 and TRBJ2-7): DVKVTQSSRYLVKRTGEKVFLECVQDMDHENMFWYRQDPGLGLRLIYFSYDVKMKEKGDIPEGYSVSREKKERFSLILESASTNQTSMYLCASSDPRYEQYFGPGTRLTVT.

V usage is TRBV18 and J usage is TRBJ2-7, with D possibly matching TRBD2 (7 bases). Per germline, CDR1 KGHSH and CDR2 LQKENI. The CDR3 totals 15 residues. Trimming shortened V by 3 bases and J by 5 bases, and 17 bases separated the two germline ends. CDR3 sequence: CASSPSMGAGDEQYF. The CDR3 bases are TGTGCCAGCTCACCCTCTATGGGGGCGGGGGACGAGCAGTACTTC.

The chain carries TRBV7-6 and TRBJ2-5; 8 bases line up with TRBD1. Trimming took 5 bases from V and 5 from J; bases not matched to a gene: 10. From germline, CDR1 is SGHVS and CDR2 FNYEAQ. This CDR3 is 15 amino acids long. The CDR3 sequence: CASSRDRSGSETQYF. CDR3 bases: TGTGCCAGCAGCCGGGACAGGTCCGGGAGCGAGACCCAGTACTTC.

The chain joins TRBV11-2 to TRBJ1-2; 7 nucleotides match TRBD1. The V gene end was trimmed by 5 bases and the J gene end by 5 bases; junction bases not matched to a gene: 5. CDR1 is SGHAT and CDR2 is FQNNGV in the germline V gene. The CDR3 consists of 13 residues. CDR3 DNA sequence: TGTGCCAGCAGCCCCGGGACAGAGTATGGCTACACCTTC. Amino acids: CASSPGTEYGYTF.

This clone was observed once. Being one base from a much bigger clone, this may be a read error. Other DNA sequences in the same sample also yield this CDR3. This sequence joins TRBV6-5 and TRBJ2-7; D perhaps matches TRBD2 (5 bases). V shed 6 bases and J shed 0 bases, with 12 bases lying between them. Germline V CDR1 and CDR2: MNHEY, SVGAGI. The CDR3 is made up of 14 amino acids. The CDR3 DNA reads TGTGCCAGCAGGAGGGATTTTAGCTCCTACGAGCAGTACTTC. Translated, it gives CASRRDFSSYEQYF.

V usage is TRBV15 and J usage is TRBJ1-1; D is ambiguous. CDR3 length: 13 amino acids. CDR1 LNHNV and CDR2 YYDKDF come from the germline V gene (reference sequence). V was cut by 0 bases and J by 0 bases, with 2 bases left in between. CDR3 loop: CATSRELNTEAFF. The CDR3 nucleotides are TGTGCCACCAGCAGAGAGCTGAACACTGAAGCTTTCTTT.

This clone has at least ten counts. The V call is TRBV18, the J call TRBJ2-7; 8 nucleotides match TRBD2. Per germline, CDR1 KGHSH and CDR2 LQKENI. V was clipped by 8 bases and J by 2 bases; unmatched bases: 14. The CDR3 sequence is 16 residues long. The CDR3 nucleotides read TGTGCCAGCGCCAGTCTTAACAGCGGGGGTACCTACGAGCAGTACTTC. This encodes CASASLNSGGTYEQYF.

This clone was recorded only once. Given a much more abundant clone one base away, this may be a read error. The genes are TRBV5-4 and TRBJ2-7, with 9 bases fitting TRBD1. The trim removed 0 bases at V and 5 bases at J, leaving 0 bases unmatched. This CDR3 comprises 13 residues. Germline assignment: CDR1 SGHNT and CDR2 YYREEE (reference sequence). CDR3 protein: CASSLDRGHEQYF. DNA of the CDR3: TGTGCCAGCAGCTTGGACAGGGGGCACGAGCAGTACTTC.

CDR3 bases: TGCGCCAGCAGCCAAGATCCCCACACAACAACTAATGAAAAACTGTTTTTT. It specifies CASSQDPHTTTNEKLFF. V usage is TRBV4-1 and J usage is TRBJ1-4; D call uncertain. CDR3 length: 17 residues. The germline V gene encodes CDR1 MGHRA and CDR2 YSYEKL. V was clipped by 0 bases and J by 0 bases, with 11 bases between them.

The rearrangement joins TRBV7-9 to TRBJ2-7, with 7 bases matching TRBD2. This CDR3 region has 16 residues. V gave up 0 bases and J gave up 3 bases; unmatched junction bases: 8. Per germline, CDR1 SEHNR and CDR2 FQNEAQ (reference sequence). The chain's CDR3 is CASSLAFGRMDYEQYF. For the CDR3, the DNA is TGTGCCAGCAGCTTAGCGTTCGGGAGGATGGACTACGAGCAGTACTTC. Filled out from reference TRBV7-9 and TRBJ2-7, the complete variable domain reads DTGVSQNPRHKITKRGQNVTFRCDPISEHNRLYWYRQTLGQGPEFLTYFQNEAQLEKSRLLSDRFSAERPKGSFSTLEIQRTEQGDSAMYLCASSLAFGRMDYEQYFGPGTRLTVT.

The CDR3, as DNA: TGTGCCAGCAGGGGGACAGGGATTTCTCAGCCCCAGCATTTT. Amino acid sequence: CASRGTGISQPQHF. The chain joins TRBV6-4 to TRBJ1-5; 9 bases align to TRBD1. The trim removed 6 bases at V and 6 bases at J, leaving 6 bases unmatched. The CDR3 spans 14 residues. In germline, CDR1 is MRHNA, CDR2 SNTAGT.

The chain links TRBV5-8 to TRBJ2-7; 10 positions match TRBD1. The CDR3 is made up of 15 amino acids. Germline CDR1 SGHTS, CDR2 YDEGEE. Trimming removed 3 bases from V and 4 bases from J; junction bases left unmatched: 7. The CDR3 spells CASSSGRDRGYEQYF. DNA of the CDR3: TGTGCCAGCAGCTCAGGCCGGGACAGGGGTTACGAGCAGTACTTC.

In this sample, this clone turned up a few times. The chain combines TRBV16 with TRBJ2-1; TRBD1 or TRBD2 may be the D gene (5 bases each). This CDR3 is 13 amino acids long. Germline-derived CDR1 and CDR2 are KGHSY and FQNENV. V gave up 4 bases and J gave up 2 bases, with 6 bases separating them. For the CDR3, the DNA is TGTGCCAGCAGCCCGGGACCCTACAATGAGCAGTTCTTC. Amino acid sequence: CASSPGPYNEQFF. The variable domain in full, with the rest retrieved from reference TRBV16 and TRBJ2-1, is GEEVAQTPKHLVRGEGQKAKLYCAPIKGHSYVFWYQQVLKNEFKFLISFQNENVFDETGMPKERFSAKCLPNSPCSLEIQATKLEDSAVYFCASSPGPYNEQFFGPGTRLTVL.

A note on this clone: Given a far larger clone just one base away, this is likely a sequencing read error. The chain employs TRBV6-5 and TRBJ2-7; D might be TRBD2 (5 bases). The CDR3 has 14 residues. Germline V gene sequence: CDR1 MNHEY, CDR2 SVGAGI. V gave up 0 bases and J gave up 3 bases, with 9 bases separating them. CDR3 residues: CASSYSTGYYEQYF. The CDR3 DNA is TGTGCCAGCAGTTACTCGACGGGGTACTACGAGCAGTACTTC.

A remark on this clone: Other DNA sequences in the same sample also yield this CDR3. The CDR3 bases are TGTGCCAGCAGTGAGAGGGGAGCTAACTATGGCTACACCTTC. Translating it yields CASSERGANYGYTF. The chain has TRBV2 and TRBJ1-2; D possibly corresponds to TRBD1 (5 bases). V was shortened by 3 bases and J by 0 bases, with 8 bases between the two germline ends. Germline assignment: CDR1 SNHLY and CDR2 FYNNEI. This CDR3 has 14 amino acids.

The rearrangement joins TRBV11-2 to TRBJ2-5, with D maybe TRBD2 (6 bases). The germline CDR1 and CDR2 sequences are SGHAT and FQNNGV. The CDR3 is made up of 15 amino acids. Trimming left V 1 base short and J 1 base short, with 10 bases between. CDR3 in amino acids: CASSLVTGVQETQYF. The CDR3 nucleotides read TGTGCCAGCAGCTTAGTCACGGGAGTCCAAGAGACCCAGTACTTC. Combining the CDR3 with reference TRBV11-2 and TRBJ2-5 gives the whole variable domain EAGVAQSPRYKIIEKRQSVAFWCNPISGHATLYWYQQILGQGPKLLIQFQNNGVVDDSQLPKDRFSAERLKGVDSTLKIQPAKLEDSAVYLCASSLVTGVQETQYFGPGTRLLVL.